The source of this T cell receptor beta chain is a study of CXCR3-negative and CXCR3-positive naive CD8 T cells. For the study at large: The libraries yielded about 135 million TRB reads, about 1.5 +/- 0.3 million each. Findings of the study overall: A higher hydrophobicity marked the TRB CDR3s of CXCR3-positive naive cells versus CXCR3-negative naive cells. TRB CDR3 properties indicated TCR strength, while surface CD5 was similar across naive subsets. Both naive subsets had comparably high diversity; memory CD8+ cells much lower.

Of note for this clonotype: Antigen: not known.

With UMI labels, 5' RACE was used to prepare the TRB cDNA libraries. TCRdb reanalyzed the 5' RACE reads, giving one entry per CDR3 protein sequence and no DNA. This sample's table reports 50,000 to 70,000 distinct CDR3 sequences. This sequence originates from a human donor in good health. Some clones in this sample may be carry-over from other donors' samples. Input material: naive CXCR3+ CD8+ T cells from blood. Regarding subset: CD45RO-CCR7+CD27+CD95- naive CD8+ T cells expressing CXCR3 (TNR3+).

CDR3 protein: CASSLVISQGGYTF. The chain uses TRBV11-2 and TRBJ1-2; no DNA is available, so the TRBD1 call from TCRdb remains unchecked. The CDR3 has 14 residues. Per germline, CDR1 SGHAT and CDR2 FQNNGV.